The 30 T cell receptor beta chains in this list originate from one sample, sequenced in a study of blood T cell repertoires in COVID-19. Profiled with immunoSEQ multiplex PCR; TCRdb holds only in-frame clones, not every one. The profile shows roughly 230,000 clones, approximately 80% of them singletons. The specimen sequenced was PBMCs or T cells enriched from blood (not recorded which). The receptors derive from a woman in her fifties or sixties who had recovered from COVID-19.

The J gene is TRBJ2-2, the V gene TRBV7-8; D is possibly TRBD2 (6 bases). V dropped 5 bases and J dropped 0 bases, with 10 bases sitting between them. From germline, CDR1 is SGHVS and CDR2 FQNEAQ. This CDR3 region has 15 residues. This CDR3 reads CASSPLASNTGELFF. The CDR3 DNA is TGTGCCAGCAGCCCGCTAGCGTCGAACACCGGGGAGCTGTTTTTT.

The chain couples TRBV7-9 to TRBJ1-3, with 8 bases that match TRBD1. Germline V gene lookup returns CDR1 SEHNR and CDR2 FQNEAQ (reference sequence). Trimming took 1 base from V and 2 from J; bases not matched to a gene: 7. The CDR3 covers 17 residues. CDR3 sequence: CASSLGTDRGAGNTIYF. Written as DNA, the CDR3 is TGTGCCAGCAGCTTAGGAACTGACAGGGGAGCTGGAAACACCATATATTTT. Filled out from reference TRBV7-9 and TRBJ1-3, the complete variable domain reads DTGVSQNPRHKITKRGQNVTFRCDPISEHNRLYWYRQTLGQGPEFLTYFQNEAQLEKSRLLSDRFSAERPKGSFSTLEIQRTEQGDSAMYLCASSLGTDRGAGNTIYFGEGSWLTVV.

This clone was picked up one time. The chain joins TRBV2 to TRBJ1-5; 7 bases map to TRBD1. CDR1 is SNHLY, CDR2 FYNNEI, per germline. The trim removed 3 bases at V and 0 bases at J, leaving 2 bases unmatched. CDR3 size: 15 residues. The CDR3 protein is CASSEGQNSNQPQHF. CDR3 nucleotide sequence: TGTGCCAGCAGTGAGGGACAGAATAGCAATCAGCCCCAGCATTTT.

The rearrangement joins TRBV3-1 (or the pseudogene TRBV3-2) to TRBJ2-7, with D hard to call. CDR1 and CDR2 (germline): LGHDT, YNNKEL (reference sequence). Deletions cut 8 bases from V and 5 bases from J, with 4 bases between. The length of the CDR3 is 9 residues. CDR3 loop: CASPNEQYF. CDR3 sequence (DNA): TGTGCCAGCCCCAACGAGCAGTACTTC.

This clone was seen only once. The chain couples TRBV27 to TRBJ2-5; perhaps TRBD2 as D (7 bases). Trimming took 2 bases from V and 5 from J, leaving 18 bases between them. CDR1 is MNHEY, CDR2 SMNVEV, per germline (reference sequence). This CDR3 region has 16 residues. The CDR3 loop reads CASSLVNGGAGETQYF. CDR3 in DNA: TGTGCCAGCAGTTTAGTCAATGGGGGGGCCGGTGAGACCCAGTACTTC.

The CDR3 protein is CATGGEPKSPLHF. DNA for the CDR3: TGTGCCACCGGGGGAGAGCCAAAATCACCCCTCCACTTT. This chain uses TRBV2 with TRBJ1-6; a possible D gene is TRBD1 (5 bases). The V gene lost 10 bases and the J gene lost 10 bases, with 17 bases spanning the gap. CDR1 is SNHLY, CDR2 FYNNEI, per germline. The CDR3 sequence is 13 residues long.

This rearrangement joins TRBV18 to TRBJ2-3; 14 nucleotides agree with TRBD2. Germline CDR1 reads KGHSH; CDR2 reads LQKENI. The CDR3 runs 20 residues. V was pared by 3 bases and J by 0 bases, with 11 bases of the junction left unmatched. The CDR3 spells CASSPIRTSGGTSSTDTQYF. For the CDR3, the DNA is TGTGCCAGCTCACCGATTCGGACTAGCGGGGGGACTTCTAGCACAGATACGCAGTATTTT.

The rearrangement links TRBV6-5 to TRBJ1-2, with 7 positions matching TRBD1. The CDR3 runs 15 residues. J lost 3 bases, V lost 4 bases, and 8 bases had no gene match. Germline V gives CDR1 MNHEY, CDR2 SVGAGI. The CDR3 DNA follows: TGTGCCAGCAGTTCTCGGGACAGAGAATACTATGGCTACACCTTC. Its translation: CASSSRDREYYGYTF.

J is TRBJ2-5 and V is TRBV5-5; 12 bases line up with TRBD2. V lost 3 bases to trimming and J lost 4 bases; unmatched junction nucleotides: 4. This CDR3 comprises 15 residues. Per the germline V gene, CDR1 is SGHKS and CDR2 is YYEKEE (reference sequence). The CDR3 sequence: CASSYRGLAGETQYF. The CDR3 DNA follows: TGTGCCAGCAGCTACAGGGGACTAGCGGGAGAGACCCAGTACTTC.

The V and J genes are TRBV5-4 and TRBJ1-2, with TRBD1 identical over 7 bases. There are 16 residues in the CDR3. The trim removed 2 bases at V and 5 bases at J, leaving 12 bases unmatched. Germline CDR1 and CDR2: SGHNT and YYREEE (reference sequence). The CDR3 nucleotides read TGTGCCAGCAGCTTAGGGTCAGGGGGGTTGAGGTATGGCTACACCTTC. It is translated as CASSLGSGGLRYGYTF. Filled out from reference TRBV5-4 and TRBJ1-2, the complete variable domain reads ETGVTQSPTHLIKTRGQQVTLRCSSQSGHNTVSWYQQALGQGPQFIFQYYREEENGRGNFPPRFSGLQFPNYSSELNVNALELDDSALYLCASSLGSGGLRYGYTFGSGTRLTVV.

The chain is built from TRBV6-2 or TRBV6-3 and TRBJ1-2; TRBD1 agrees at 7 bases. V shed 6 bases, J shed 4 bases, and the junction held 11 bases outside the gene matches. Germline V lookup: CDR1 MNHEY, CDR2 SVGEGT. This CDR3 has 15 amino acids. The CDR3 reads CASRYGNGTVYGYTF. The DNA of the CDR3 is TGTGCCAGCAGGTACGGGAATGGGACAGTCTATGGCTACACCTTC.

V usage is TRBV19 and J usage is TRBJ2-7, with 7 nucleotides matching TRBD1. CDR1 and CDR2 from the germline V gene are LNHDA and SQIVND (reference sequence). Trimming at V came to 3 bases and at J to 4 bases, leaving 15 bases not matched to a gene. CDR3 length: 17 residues. The CDR3 sequence: CASSMDPVGRGLYEQYF. The CDR3 nucleotides read TGTGCCAGTAGTATGGATCCCGTCGGCAGGGGGTTGTACGAGCAGTACTTC.

The J gene is TRBJ2-1, the V gene TRBV11-2; 9 nucleotides agree with TRBD2. Trimming removed 3 bases from V and 3 bases from J; junction bases left unmatched: 3. This CDR3 has 15 amino acids. In germline, CDR1 is SGHAT, CDR2 FQNNGV. The CDR3 sequence is CASSLTSGYYNEQFF. DNA of the CDR3: TGTGCCAGCAGCTTGACTAGCGGATACTACAATGAGCAGTTCTTC.

This clone was recorded once. Relative to the germline gene, one junction end is altered; a read error may explain this. V and J are TRBV5-1 and TRBJ1-2, with a tentative D call TRBD1 (5 bases). CDR1 and CDR2 (germline): SGHRS, YFSETQ. The CDR3 contains 18 residues. In DNA form, the CDR3 reads TGCGCCAGCAGCTTGAGTGGCGGGGAGGGGCCCTCATCCGTTCTGCTGGGCTTC. It codes for CASSLSGGEGPSSVLLGF.

This sequence joins TRBV3-1 (or the pseudogene TRBV3-2) and TRBJ1-6, with 8 bases identical to TRBD1. The V gene's germline CDR1 is LGHDT and CDR2 YNNKEL (reference sequence). The trim removed 8 bases at V and 9 bases at J, leaving 9 bases unmatched. The CDR3 extends over 14 amino acids. The chain's CDR3 is CASLDRVNCSPLHF. In nucleotides, the CDR3 is TGTGCCAGCCTGGACAGGGTTAATTGTTCACCCCTCCACTTT.

The rearrangement joins TRBV7-2 to TRBJ2-1; tentatively, D is TRBD1 (6 bases). CDR1 and CDR2 (germline): SGHTA, FQGNSA. V lost 6 bases and J 4 bases, leaving 10 bases between the germline ends. The CDR3 runs to 13 residues. The CDR3 nucleotides are TGTGCCAGCAGTCGGACAGCATACAATGAGCAGTTCTTC. Its protein product is CASSRTAYNEQFF.

This clone was observed once. The V call is TRBV7-7, the J call TRBJ2-5, with D unclear. The CDR3 is 15 amino acids. Trimming cost V 0 bases and J 1 base, with 9 bases left between them. Germline lookup yields CDR1 SSHAT and CDR2 FNYEAQ (reference sequence). CDR3 sequence: CASSLALGGQETQYF. CDR3 in DNA: TGTGCCAGCAGCTTAGCGCTTGGCGGCCAAGAGACCCAGTACTTC.

This chain joins TRBV19 and TRBJ2-2; the D is unclear. The CDR3 contains 15 residues. V lost 7 bases and J lost 0, with 12 bases in between. The germline gives CDR1 LNHDA, CDR2 SQIVND (reference sequence). The CDR3 here is CASTSDNANTGELFF. The CDR3 nucleotides are TGTGCCAGTACCTCCGACAACGCGAACACCGGGGAGCTGTTTTTT.

V is TRBV27 and J is TRBJ1-2; D perhaps matches TRBD1 (5 bases). The CDR3 has 12 amino acids. Germline V gives CDR1 MNHEY, CDR2 SMNVEV (reference sequence). V lost 4 bases and J 8 bases, leaving 11 bases between the germline ends. CDR3 sequence reads: CASSSGQRGYTF. The CDR3 nucleotides are TGTGCCAGCAGTTCAGGGCAGAGGGGCTACACCTTC.

The chain combines TRBV19 with TRBJ2-1; 7 nucleotides match TRBD1. The junction had 7 bases not matched to a gene; V was cut back by 6 bases and J by 5 bases. The length of the CDR3 is 14 residues. Germline V gene sequence: CDR1 LNHDA, CDR2 SQIVND (reference sequence). As DNA, the CDR3 is TGTGCCAGTAGCTTGGACAGGTCCCACAATGAGCAGTTCTTC. Translation gives CASSLDRSHNEQFF.

The chain employs TRBV11-3 and TRBJ2-1; D perhaps matches TRBD2 (7 bases). V was clipped by 5 bases and J by 0 bases, with 11 bases between them. Germline values: CDR1 SGHNT, CDR2 YENEEA. This CDR3 spans 15 amino acids. The CDR3 sequence: CASSGGGSSYNEQFF. The CDR3, as DNA: TGTGCCAGCAGCGGGGGCGGGAGCTCCTACAATGAGCAGTTCTTC. The variable domain in full, with the rest retrieved from reference TRBV11-3 and TRBJ2-1, is EAGVVQSPRYKIIEKKQPVAFWCNPISGHNTLYWYLQNLGQGPELLIRYENEEAVDDSQLPKDRFSAERLKGVDSTLKIQPAELGDSAVYLCASSGGGSSYNEQFFGPGTRLTVL.

The V and J genes are TRBV18 and TRBJ2-2, with 10 bases lining up with TRBD1. CDR1 is KGHSH and CDR2 is LQKENI in the germline V gene. V dropped 6 bases and J dropped 3; count of bases not matched to a gene: 4. This CDR3 region has 15 residues. CDR3 amino acids: CASSRDRGDTGELFF. DNA of the CDR3: TGTGCCAGCTCTCGGGACAGGGGTGACACCGGGGAGCTGTTTTTT.

This clone was counted once. The chain uses TRBV3-1 (or the pseudogene TRBV3-2) and TRBJ1-6, with no clear D. Trimming removed 1 base at V and 9 bases at J, with 13 bases between. The V gene's germline CDR1 is LGHDT and CDR2 YNNKEL (reference sequence). The CDR3 totals 15 residues. The CDR3 loop reads CASSQGTLARSPLHF. Written as DNA, the CDR3 is TGTGCCAGCAGCCAAGGGACCCTAGCCCGTTCACCCCTCCACTTT.

The rearrangement uses TRBV30 and TRBJ2-7, with TRBD2 matching over 8 bases. V lost 2 bases, J lost 5 bases, and 23 bases stayed unmatched. CDR3 size: 19 residues. CDR1 and CDR2 (germline): GTSNPN, SVGIG (reference sequence). CDR3: CAWSSLEGFSGSIYDEQYF. As DNA, the CDR3 is TGTGCCTGGAGTTCCCTTGAAGGTTTCAGCGGGAGTATTTATGACGAGCAGTACTTC.

The CDR3: CASSRDSRWTEAFF. The CDR3 bases are TGTGCCAGTAGTCGGGACTCTCGGTGGACTGAAGCTTTCTTT. This rearrangement joins TRBV19 to TRBJ1-1; a weak D match, TRBD1 (5 bases). The germline gives CDR1 LNHDA, CDR2 SQIVND (reference sequence). The CDR3 length is 14 residues. V was shortened by 5 bases and J by 5 bases, with 15 bases between the two germline ends. Combining the CDR3 with reference TRBV19 and TRBJ1-1 gives the whole variable domain DGGITQSPKYLFRKEGQNVTLSCEQNLNHDAMYWYRQDPGQGLRLIYYSQIVNDFQKGDIAEGYSVSREKKESFPLTVTSAQKNPTAFYLCASSRDSRWTEAFFGQGTRLTVV.

In nucleotides, the CDR3 is TGTGCCAGCAGCTTATACGGGAACGAGCAGTACTTC. Translating gives CASSLYGNEQYF. The rearrangement links TRBV11-2 to TRBJ2-7, with TRBD2 as a possible D gene (5 bases). Germline V gene sequence: CDR1 SGHAT, CDR2 FQNNGV. With 2 bases removed from V and 5 bases from J, the gap between germline ends came to 7 bases. CDR3 size: 12 residues.

The chain couples TRBV5-6 to TRBJ2-7; possible D gene TRBD1, 7 bases. Per germline, CDR1 SGHDT and CDR2 YYEEEE. The CDR3 runs 17 residues. The V end lost 3 bases, the J end lost 7 bases, and 26 bases lay between the germline ends. CDR3 region: CASSSTGTGTPEGEQYF. Here the CDR3 DNA reads TGTGCCAGCAGCTCGACAGGGACGGGGACTCCCGAAGGAGAGCAGTACTTC.

The rearrangement uses TRBV6-2 or TRBV6-3 and TRBJ2-3; a weak D match, TRBD1 (5 bases). V lost 4 bases to trimming and J lost 2 bases, with 10 bases between them. The CDR3 is 14 residues long. Germline loops: CDR1 MNHEY, CDR2 SVGEGT. The CDR3 DNA reads TGTGCCAGCAGTTTCGGACACCTCACAGATACGCAGTATTTT. It specifies CASSFGHLTDTQYF.

This chain joins TRBV3-1 (or the pseudogene TRBV3-2) and TRBJ1-2; a possible D gene is TRBD1 (6 bases). The CDR3 extends over 13 amino acids. V gave up 4 bases and J gave up 1 base, with 7 bases separating them. The germline gives CDR1 LGHDT, CDR2 YNNKEL (reference sequence). CDR3 sequence reads: CASSPGHNYGYTF. The CDR3 nucleotides are TGTGCCAGCAGCCCGGGACATAACTATGGCTACACCTTC.

The V gene is TRBV5-1, the J gene TRBJ2-1, with 10 bases matching TRBD1. CDR1 SGHRS and CDR2 YFSETQ come from the germline V gene. The CDR3 totals 16 residues. The ends lost 0 bases at V and 2 bases at J; junction bases unmatched: 2. CDR3 residues: CASSLGQGAPYNEQFF. DNA for the CDR3: TGCGCCAGCAGCTTGGGACAGGGGGCCCCCTACAATGAGCAGTTCTTC.